What follows are 2 T cell receptor beta chains derived from one specimen sequenced in a study of response to subunit inactivated influenza vaccine. Using its own MiXCR run on the RT-PCR reads, TCRdb lists one record per CDR3 protein. The sample shows 500,000 to 650,000 distinct CDR3 sequences, approximately 7.1% of them seen only once. The sequences come from PBMCs from blood, collected around 25 months after vaccination. The receptors derive from a man between 50 and 70 years old who received an inactivated influenza vaccine.

V usage is TRBV24-1 and J usage is TRBJ2-1; 8 positions match TRBD2. CDR1 KGHDR and CDR2 SFDVKD come from the germline V gene. V trimming: 1 base; J trimming: 5 bases; junction bases outside the gene matches: 3. This CDR3 contains 15 residues. CDR3 residues: CATSDFRGGDNEQFF. The CDR3 coding sequence is TGTGCCACCAGTGATTTTCGGGGGGGTGACAATGAGCAGTTCTTC.

The genes are TRBV2 and TRBJ2-3, with 9 bases lining up with TRBD1. CDR1 SNHLY and CDR2 FYNNEI come from the germline V gene. The CDR3 has 18 amino acids. The trim removed 7 bases at V and 0 bases at J, leaving 14 bases unmatched. CDR3 protein: CASKRTLQGASSTDTQYF. The CDR3 DNA reads as TGTGCCAGCAAGAGGACCCTACAGGGGGCGTCTAGCACAGATACGCAGTATTTT.